The T cell receptor beta chain under discussion was sequenced for a study of technical replicates of blood from four donors. The CDR3 covers 15 residues. CDR1 is MDHEN, CDR2 SYDVKM, per germline. The ends lost 5 bases at V and 0 bases at J; junction bases unmatched: 3. Here immunoSEQ multiplex PCR was the method, and the copy in TCRdb shows in-frame clones only, minus some. In the table there are about 88,000 clones, 85% to 95% of which are singletons. This TCR was sampled from a human donor in good health. Sequenced input: T cells isolated from PBMCs. The J gene is TRBJ2-5, the V gene TRBV28, with 10 bases aligning to TRBD1. The CDR3 loop is CASSADRGYQETQYF. CDR3 bases: TGTGCCAGCAGTGCGGACAGGGGGTACCAAGAGACCCAGTACTTC.